These 9 T cell receptor beta chains originate from one sample sequenced in a study of siplizumab effects on memory and regulatory T cells. Measured with immunoSEQ multiplex PCR; TCRdb has only the in-frame clones, and not every one. The repertoire holds some 53,000 clones, with about 97% as singletons. Sequences were obtained from naive CD4+ T cells sorted from blood. Receptors were obtained from a human donor in good health.

The J gene is TRBJ1-5, the V gene TRBV28; D call uncertain. The CDR3 is 15 residues long. V lost 3 bases to trimming and J lost 0 bases, with 9 bases between them. Looked up from germline, CDR1 is MDHEN and CDR2 is SYDVKM. The CDR3: CASSFGGYSNQPQHF. CDR3 DNA: TGTGCCAGCAGTTTTGGAGGTTATAGCAATCAGCCCCAGCATTTT. The full variable domain, completed using reference TRBV28 and TRBJ1-5, is DVKVTQSSRYLVKRTGEKVFLECVQDMDHENMFWYRQDPGLGLRLIYFSYDVKMKEKGDIPEGYSVSREKKERFSLILESASTNQTSMYLCASSFGGYSNQPQHFGDGTRLSIL.

The chain recombines TRBV28 with TRBJ2-1; no clear D. V lost 6 bases and J 3 bases, leaving 12 bases between the germline ends. This CDR3 is built from 14 residues. Germline CDR1 is MDHEN and CDR2 is SYDVKM. The CDR3 region has the DNA TGTGCCAGCAGCCCCCCGGACCGCTACAATGAGCAGTTCTTC. It translates to CASSPPDRYNEQFF.

This clone appeared once. The chain uses TRBV5-1 and TRBJ1-1, with D hard to call. The germline gives CDR1 SGHRS, CDR2 YFSETQ. The CDR3 runs 14 residues. Trimming removed 0 bases from V and 0 bases from J, with 6 bases in between. The CDR3 sequence: CASSLGHLNTEAFF. DNA of the CDR3: TGCGCCAGCAGCTTGGGACACCTGAACACTGAAGCTTTCTTT.

The gene calls are TRBV2 and TRBJ1-1, with TRBD1 matching over 11 bases. In germline, CDR1 is SNHLY, CDR2 FYNNEI. The J segment lost 7 bases and the V segment lost 6 bases, leaving 13 bases of the junction unmatched. The CDR3 sequence is 16 residues long. The CDR3 coding sequence is TGTGCCAGCAGAAGAGCTACCGGGACAGGGGGGTTTGAAGCTTTCTTT. This gives the protein CASRRATGTGGFEAFF. Full variable domain (remainder filled in from reference TRBV2 and TRBJ1-1): EPEVTQTPSHQVTQMGQEVILRCVPISNHLYFYWYRQILGQKVEFLVSFYNNEISEKSEIFDDQFSVERPDGSNFTLKIRSTKLEDSAMYFCASRRATGTGGFEAFFGQGTRLTVV.

This rearrangement joins TRBV30 to TRBJ1-1; no clear D. CDR1 is GTSNPN and CDR2 is SVGIG in the germline V gene (reference sequence). The CDR3 has 12 amino acids. V lost 4 bases to trimming and J lost 3 bases, with 9 bases between them. This CDR3 reads CAWKEGYTEAFF. The DNA of the CDR3 is TGTGCCTGGAAGGAGGGTTACACTGAAGCTTTCTTT.

The genes are TRBV18 and TRBJ2-2; the D gene is possibly TRBD2 (6 bases). The CDR3 loop spans 14 amino acids. Germline CDR1 and CDR2: KGHSH and LQKENI. V lost 5 bases and J 7 bases, leaving 14 bases between the germline ends. The CDR3 here is CASSSTGGNGELFF. DNA for the CDR3: TGTGCCAGCTCATCCACTGGAGGGAACGGGGAGCTGTTTTTT.

This sequence joins TRBV19 and TRBJ2-3, with 8 bases that match TRBD1. The junction had 5 bases not matched to a gene; V was cut back by 5 bases and J by 1 base. In germline, CDR1 is LNHDA, CDR2 SQIVND (reference sequence). The CDR3 extends over 15 amino acids. CDR3 in amino acids: CASSLTGEGTDTQYF. DNA for the CDR3: TGTGCCAGTAGTTTGACAGGGGAAGGCACAGATACGCAGTATTTT.

The rearrangement uses TRBV10-2 and TRBJ2-7; 7 bases fit TRBD1. The V gene end was trimmed by 8 bases and the J gene end by 4 bases; junction bases not matched to a gene: 11. This CDR3 is built from 14 residues. The germline V gene has CDR1 WSHSY and CDR2 SAAADI. The CDR3 protein is CASGGRGPRYEQYF. The DNA of the CDR3 is TGCGCCAGCGGTGGAAGGGGGCCCCGTTACGAGCAGTACTTC.

The gene calls are TRBV19 and TRBJ2-7, with TRBD2 as a possible D gene (7 bases). CDR3 length equals 16 residues. Germline loops: CDR1 LNHDA, CDR2 SQIVND (reference sequence). The ends were cut back, 3 bases at V and 4 bases at J, with 19 bases in the middle. The CDR3 DNA reads TGTGCCAGTAGTATCGCTAGCGGCAGGGGATTTTACGAGCAGTACTTC. The encoded protein is CASSIASGRGFYEQYF. The full variable domain, completed using reference TRBV19 and TRBJ2-7, is DGGITQSPKYLFRKEGQNVTLSCEQNLNHDAMYWYRQDPGQGLRLIYYSQIVNDFQKGDIAEGYSVSREKKESFPLTVTSAQKNPTAFYLCASSIASGRGFYEQYFGPGTRLTVT.